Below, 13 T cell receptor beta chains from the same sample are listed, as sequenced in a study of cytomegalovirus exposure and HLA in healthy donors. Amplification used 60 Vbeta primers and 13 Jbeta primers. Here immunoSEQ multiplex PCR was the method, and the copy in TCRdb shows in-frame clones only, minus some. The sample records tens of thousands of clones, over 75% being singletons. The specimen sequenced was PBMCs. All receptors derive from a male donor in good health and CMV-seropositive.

The CDR3 bases are TGTGCCAGCAGCGTAGCGGTGGGAGACAACTACGAGCAGTACTTC. Translation: CASSVAVGDNYEQYF. The chain combines TRBV9 with TRBJ2-7, with D perhaps matching TRBD2 (5 bases). Trimming removed 0 bases at V and 3 bases at J, with 13 bases between. This CDR3 has 15 amino acids. Looked up from germline, CDR1 is SGDLS and CDR2 is YYNGEE.

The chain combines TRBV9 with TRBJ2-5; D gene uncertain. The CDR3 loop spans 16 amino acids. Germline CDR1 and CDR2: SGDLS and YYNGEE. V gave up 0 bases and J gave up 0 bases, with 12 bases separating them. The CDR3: CASSVGAELYQETQYF. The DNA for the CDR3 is TGTGCCAGCAGCGTAGGGGCAGAGCTGTACCAAGAGACCCAGTACTTC.

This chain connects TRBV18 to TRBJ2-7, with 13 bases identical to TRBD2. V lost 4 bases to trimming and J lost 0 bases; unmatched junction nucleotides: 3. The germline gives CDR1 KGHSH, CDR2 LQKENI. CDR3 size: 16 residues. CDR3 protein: CASSQWTSGSSYEQYF. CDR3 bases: TGTGCCAGCTCACAATGGACTAGCGGGAGCTCCTACGAGCAGTACTTC. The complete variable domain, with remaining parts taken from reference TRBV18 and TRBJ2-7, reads NAGVMQNPRHLVRRRGQEARLRCSPMKGHSHVYWYRQLPEEGLKFMVYLQKENIIDESGMPKERFSAEFPKEGPSILRIQQVVRGDSAAYFCASSQWTSGSSYEQYFGPGTRLTVT.

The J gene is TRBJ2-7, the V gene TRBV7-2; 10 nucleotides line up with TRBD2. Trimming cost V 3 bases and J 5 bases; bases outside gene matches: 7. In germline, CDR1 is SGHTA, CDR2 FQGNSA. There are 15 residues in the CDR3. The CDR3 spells CASSLPGTSVHEQYF. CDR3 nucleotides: TGTGCCAGCAGCTTGCCCGGGACTAGCGTCCACGAGCAGTACTTC.

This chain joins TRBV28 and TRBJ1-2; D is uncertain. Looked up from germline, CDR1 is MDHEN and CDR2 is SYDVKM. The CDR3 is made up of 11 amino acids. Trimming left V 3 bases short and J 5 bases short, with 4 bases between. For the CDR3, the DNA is TGTGCCAGCAGTTTCTTATATGGCTACACCTTC. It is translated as CASSFLYGYTF.

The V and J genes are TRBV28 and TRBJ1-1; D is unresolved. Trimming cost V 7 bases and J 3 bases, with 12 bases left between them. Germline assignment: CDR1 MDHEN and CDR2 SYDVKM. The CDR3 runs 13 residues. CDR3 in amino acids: CASMRRRDTEAFF. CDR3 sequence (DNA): TGTGCCAGCATGCGCAGGAGGGACACTGAAGCTTTCTTT.

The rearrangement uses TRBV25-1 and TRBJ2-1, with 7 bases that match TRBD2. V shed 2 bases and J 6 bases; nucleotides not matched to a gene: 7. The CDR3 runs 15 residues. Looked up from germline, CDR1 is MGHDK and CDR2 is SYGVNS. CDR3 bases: TGTGCCAGCAGTGAAGCGGGACTAATAGGCAATGAGCAGTTCTTC. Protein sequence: CASSEAGLIGNEQFF.

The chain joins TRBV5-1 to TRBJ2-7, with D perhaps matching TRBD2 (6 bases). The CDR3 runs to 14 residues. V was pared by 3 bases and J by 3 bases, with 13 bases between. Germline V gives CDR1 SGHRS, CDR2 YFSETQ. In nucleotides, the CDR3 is TGCGCCAGCAGCTCCGCGGGACCGGTCTACGAGCAGTACTTC. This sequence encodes CASSSAGPVYEQYF.

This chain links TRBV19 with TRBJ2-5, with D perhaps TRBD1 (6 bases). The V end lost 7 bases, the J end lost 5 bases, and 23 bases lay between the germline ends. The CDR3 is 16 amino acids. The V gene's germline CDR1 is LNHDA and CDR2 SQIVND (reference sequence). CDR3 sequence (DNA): TGTGCCAGTACCAACACCCCAACACAGGGACGGGAGACCCAGTACTTC. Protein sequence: CASTNTPTQGRETQYF.

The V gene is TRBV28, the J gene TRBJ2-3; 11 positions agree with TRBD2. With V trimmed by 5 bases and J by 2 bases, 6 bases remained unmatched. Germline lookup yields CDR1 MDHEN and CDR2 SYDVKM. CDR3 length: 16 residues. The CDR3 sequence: CASSPIAGGLTDTQYF. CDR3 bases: TGTGCCAGCAGTCCTATAGCGGGAGGGCTCACAGATACGCAGTATTTT. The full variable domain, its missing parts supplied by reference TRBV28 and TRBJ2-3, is DVKVTQSSRYLVKRTGEKVFLECVQDMDHENMFWYRQDPGLGLRLIYFSYDVKMKEKGDIPEGYSVSREKKERFSLILESASTNQTSMYLCASSPIAGGLTDTQYFGPGTRLTVL.

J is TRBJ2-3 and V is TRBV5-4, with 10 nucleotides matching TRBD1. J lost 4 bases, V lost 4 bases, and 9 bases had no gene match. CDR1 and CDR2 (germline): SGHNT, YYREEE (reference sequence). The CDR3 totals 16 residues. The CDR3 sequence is CASSPARDRGPDTQYF. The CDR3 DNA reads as TGTGCCAGCAGCCCCGCCAGGGACAGGGGTCCAGATACGCAGTATTTT.

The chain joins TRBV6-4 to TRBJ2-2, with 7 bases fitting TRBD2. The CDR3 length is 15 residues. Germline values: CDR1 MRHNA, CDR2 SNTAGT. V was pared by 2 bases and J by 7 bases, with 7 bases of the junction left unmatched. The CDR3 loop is CASSDNAGANGELFF. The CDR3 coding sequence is TGTGCCAGCAGTGACAATGCGGGAGCGAACGGGGAGCTGTTTTTT.

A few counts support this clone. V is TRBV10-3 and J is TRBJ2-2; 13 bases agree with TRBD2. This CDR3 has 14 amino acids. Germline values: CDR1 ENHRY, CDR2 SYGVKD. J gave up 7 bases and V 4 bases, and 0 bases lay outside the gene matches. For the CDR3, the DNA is TGTGCCATCAGTGGGACTAGCGGGAGCGGGGAGCTGTTTTTT. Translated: CAISGTSGSGELFF.